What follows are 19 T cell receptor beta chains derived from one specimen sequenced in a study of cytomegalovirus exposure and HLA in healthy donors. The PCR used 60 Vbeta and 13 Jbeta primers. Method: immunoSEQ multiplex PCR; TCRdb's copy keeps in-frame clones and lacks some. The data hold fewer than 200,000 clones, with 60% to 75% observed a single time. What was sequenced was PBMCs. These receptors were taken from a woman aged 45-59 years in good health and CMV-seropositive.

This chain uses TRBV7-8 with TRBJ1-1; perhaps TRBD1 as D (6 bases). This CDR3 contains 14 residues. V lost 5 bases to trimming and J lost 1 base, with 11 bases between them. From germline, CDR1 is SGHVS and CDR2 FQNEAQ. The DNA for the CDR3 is TGTGCCAGCAGCCGAGTGACAGGGAACACTGAAGCTTTCTTT. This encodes CASSRVTGNTEAFF.

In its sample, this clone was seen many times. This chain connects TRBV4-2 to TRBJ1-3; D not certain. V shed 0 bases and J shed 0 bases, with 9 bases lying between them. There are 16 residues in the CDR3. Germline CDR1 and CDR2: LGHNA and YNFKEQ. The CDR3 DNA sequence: TGTGCCAGCAGCCAAGAAATTCTCGGCTCTGGAAACACCATATATTTT. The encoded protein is CASSQEILGSGNTIYF.

This chain's CDR3 is CASSLGPLAGSYNEQFF. The CDR3, as DNA: TGTGCCAGCAGCTTGGGCCCACTAGCGGGGTCCTACAATGAGCAGTTCTTC. The chain joins TRBV5-6 to TRBJ2-1, with 10 bases lining up with TRBD2. Germline CDR1 is SGHDT and CDR2 is YYEEEE. Trimming removed 0 bases from V and 1 base from J; junction bases left unmatched: 4. The CDR3 length is 17 residues.

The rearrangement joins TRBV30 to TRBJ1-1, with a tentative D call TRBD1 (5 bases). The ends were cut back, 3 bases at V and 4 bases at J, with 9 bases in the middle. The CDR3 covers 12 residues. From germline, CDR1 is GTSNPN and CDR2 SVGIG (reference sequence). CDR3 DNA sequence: TGTGCCTGGAGCAGGGAGGTCACTGAAGCTTTCTTT. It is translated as CAWSREVTEAFF.

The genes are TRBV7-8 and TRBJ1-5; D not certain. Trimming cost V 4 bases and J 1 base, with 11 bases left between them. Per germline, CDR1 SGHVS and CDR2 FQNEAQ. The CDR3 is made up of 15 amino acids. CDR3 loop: CASSSRGGSNQPQHF. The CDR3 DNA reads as TGTGCCAGCAGCTCTAGAGGTGGCAGCAATCAGCCCCAGCATTTT.

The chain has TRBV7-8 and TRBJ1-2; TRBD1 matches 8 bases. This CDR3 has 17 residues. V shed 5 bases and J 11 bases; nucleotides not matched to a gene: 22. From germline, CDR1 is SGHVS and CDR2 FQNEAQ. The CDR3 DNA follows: TGTGCCAGCAGCCGACCTGGACAGGGTAGAGGTCGTGGGGGGTACACCTTC. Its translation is CASSRPGQGRGRGGYTF.

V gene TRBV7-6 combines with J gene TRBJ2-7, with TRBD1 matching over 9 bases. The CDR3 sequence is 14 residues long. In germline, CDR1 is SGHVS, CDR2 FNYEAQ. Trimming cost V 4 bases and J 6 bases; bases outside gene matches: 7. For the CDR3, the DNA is TGTGCCAGCAGCTCCGGGACAGGGTTTGGCGAGCAGTACTTC. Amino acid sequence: CASSSGTGFGEQYF.

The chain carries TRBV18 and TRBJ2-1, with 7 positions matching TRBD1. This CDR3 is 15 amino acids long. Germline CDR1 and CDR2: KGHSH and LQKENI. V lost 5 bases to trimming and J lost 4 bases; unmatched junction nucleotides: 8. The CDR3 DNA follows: TGTGCCAGCTCAACCCAGGGGGTGGGTTACAATGAGCAGTTCTTC. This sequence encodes CASSTQGVGYNEQFF.

The CDR3 DNA is TGCGCCAGCAGCGAGAGCGGGACAGGGGGCCAGCAGTACTTC. It specifies CASSESGTGGQQYF. V and J are TRBV5-1 and TRBJ2-7; 12 positions agree with TRBD1. V lost 4 bases to trimming and J lost 8 bases; unmatched junction nucleotides: 7. Germline V gives CDR1 SGHRS, CDR2 YFSETQ. The CDR3 is 14 amino acids.

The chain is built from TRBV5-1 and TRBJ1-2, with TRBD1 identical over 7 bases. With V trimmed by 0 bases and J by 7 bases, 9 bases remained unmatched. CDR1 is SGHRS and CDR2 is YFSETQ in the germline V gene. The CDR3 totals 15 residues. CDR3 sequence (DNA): TGCGCCAGCAGCTTGGGTGAGGGGGCAAGGCTTGGCTACACCTTC. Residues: CASSLGEGARLGYTF. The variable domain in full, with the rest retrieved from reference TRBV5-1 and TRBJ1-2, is KAGVTQTPRYLIKTRGQQVTLSCSPISGHRSVSWYQQTPGQGLQFLFEYFSETQRNKGNFPGRFSGRQFSNSRSEMNVSTLELGDSALYLCASSLGEGARLGYTFGSGTRLTVV.

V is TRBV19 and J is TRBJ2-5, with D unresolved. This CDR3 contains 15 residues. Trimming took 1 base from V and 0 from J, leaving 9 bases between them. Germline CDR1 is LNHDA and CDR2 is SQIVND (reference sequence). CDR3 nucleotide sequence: TGTGCCAGTAGTATAGGCTGGCCCGACCAAGAGACCCAGTACTTC. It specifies CASSIGWPDQETQYF.

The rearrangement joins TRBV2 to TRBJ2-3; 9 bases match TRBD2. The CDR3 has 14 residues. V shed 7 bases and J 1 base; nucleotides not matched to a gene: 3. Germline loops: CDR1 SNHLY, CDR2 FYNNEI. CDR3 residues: CASNLAGGTDTQYF. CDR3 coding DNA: TGTGCCAGCAATTTAGCGGGGGGCACAGATACGCAGTATTTT.

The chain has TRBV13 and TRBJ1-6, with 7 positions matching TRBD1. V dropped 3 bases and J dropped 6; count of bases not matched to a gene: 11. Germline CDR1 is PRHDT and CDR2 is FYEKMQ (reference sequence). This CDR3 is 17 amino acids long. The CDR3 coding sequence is TGTGCCAGCAGCTTCGGCAGGGGGGAAGGATTTAATTCACCCCTCCACTTT. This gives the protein CASSFGRGEGFNSPLHF.

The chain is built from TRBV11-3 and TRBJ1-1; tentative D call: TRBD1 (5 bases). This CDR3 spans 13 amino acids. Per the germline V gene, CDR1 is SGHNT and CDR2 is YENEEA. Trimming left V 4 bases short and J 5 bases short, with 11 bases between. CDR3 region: CASSSFGGTEAFF. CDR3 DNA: TGTGCCAGCAGCTCCTTCGGGGGAACTGAAGCTTTCTTT.

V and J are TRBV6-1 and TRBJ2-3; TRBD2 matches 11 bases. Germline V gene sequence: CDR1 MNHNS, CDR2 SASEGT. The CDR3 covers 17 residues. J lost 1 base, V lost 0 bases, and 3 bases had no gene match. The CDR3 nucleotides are TGTGCCAGCAGTGAAGCATTAGCGGGGGGGGGCACAGATACGCAGTATTTT. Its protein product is CASSEALAGGGTDTQYF.

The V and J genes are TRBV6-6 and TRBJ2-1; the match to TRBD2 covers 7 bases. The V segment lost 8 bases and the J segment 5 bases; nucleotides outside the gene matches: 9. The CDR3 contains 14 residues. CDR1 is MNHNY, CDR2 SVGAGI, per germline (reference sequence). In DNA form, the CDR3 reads TGTGCCAGCTCTCGGGCGGGGGTCAACAATGAGCAGTTCTTC. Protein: CASSRAGVNNEQFF.

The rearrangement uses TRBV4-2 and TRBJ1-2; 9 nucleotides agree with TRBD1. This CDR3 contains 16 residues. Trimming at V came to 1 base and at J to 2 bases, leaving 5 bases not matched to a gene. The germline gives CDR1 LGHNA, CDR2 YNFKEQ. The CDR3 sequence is CASSQGGTGKNYGYTF. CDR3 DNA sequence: TGTGCCAGCAGCCAAGGTGGGACAGGGAAGAACTATGGCTACACCTTC.

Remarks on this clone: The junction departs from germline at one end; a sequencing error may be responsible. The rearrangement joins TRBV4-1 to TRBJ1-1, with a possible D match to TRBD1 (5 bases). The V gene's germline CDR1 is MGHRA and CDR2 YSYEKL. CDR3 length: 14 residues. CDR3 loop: CASSRGVMNTETFF. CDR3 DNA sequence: TGCGCCAGCAGCAGGGGCGTCATGAACACTGAAACTTTCTTT.

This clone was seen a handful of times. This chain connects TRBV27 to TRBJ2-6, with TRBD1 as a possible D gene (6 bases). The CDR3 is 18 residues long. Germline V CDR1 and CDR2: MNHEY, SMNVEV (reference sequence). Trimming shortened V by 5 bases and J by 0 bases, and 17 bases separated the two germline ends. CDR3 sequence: CASSTQMTGSSGANVLTF. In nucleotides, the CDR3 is TGTGCCAGCAGTACTCAAATGACAGGAAGCTCTGGGGCCAACGTCCTGACTTTC.